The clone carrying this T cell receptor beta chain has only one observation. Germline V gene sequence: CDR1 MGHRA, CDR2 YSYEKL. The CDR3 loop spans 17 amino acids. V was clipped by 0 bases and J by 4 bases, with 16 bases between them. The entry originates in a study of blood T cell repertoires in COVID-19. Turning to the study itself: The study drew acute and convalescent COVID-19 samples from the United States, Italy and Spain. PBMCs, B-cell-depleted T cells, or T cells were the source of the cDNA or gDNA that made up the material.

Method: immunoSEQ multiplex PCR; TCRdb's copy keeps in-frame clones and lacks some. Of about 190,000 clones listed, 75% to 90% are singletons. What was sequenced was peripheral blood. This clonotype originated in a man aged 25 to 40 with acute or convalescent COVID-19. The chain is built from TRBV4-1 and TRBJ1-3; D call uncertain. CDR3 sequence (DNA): TGCGCCAGCAGCCAAGAGGGCCTGCTAATATCCGGAAACACCATATATTTT. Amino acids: CASSQEGLLISGNTIYF.